These T cell receptor beta chains were read from a single sample in a study of early stage breast cancer tumors. Here immunoSEQ multiplex PCR was the method, and the copy in TCRdb shows in-frame clones only, minus some. Here the sample spans over 45,000 clones, roughly 84% being singletons. Sequenced: blood. These receptors came from a person aged 50 to 59 with breast cancer. The CDR3 runs from the conserved cysteine through the conserved F or W. D genes are given only for firm matches. The size entry is marked missing in some rows and otherwise reads once, few, many or a size class.

j_call clone_size v_call d_call cdr3_aa cdr3_nt
TRBJ1-5 - TRBV6-1 - CASFLGAPGQPQHF TGTGCCAGCTTCCTCGGGGCCCCCGGCCAGCCCCAGCATTTT
TRBJ1-3 - TRBV19 - CASSPHKPGNTIYF TGTGCCAGTAGTCCCCACAAACCTGGAAACACCATATATTTT
TRBJ1-3 - TRBV14 - CASSQADTIYF TGTGCCAGCAGCCAAGCGGACACCATATATTTT
TRBJ2-4 - TRBV27 - CASSLLWRGQINIQYF TGTGCCAGCAGTTTACTCTGGAGGGGGCAGATAAACATTCAGTACTTC
TRBJ2-5 - TRBV18 TRBD1 CASSRTGQETQYF TGTGCCAGCTCTCGGACAGGGCAAGAGACCCAGTACTTC
TRBJ2-1 - TRBV28 - CASRSSSYNEQFF TGTGCCAGCCGCAGTAGCTCCTACAATGAGCAGTTCTTC
TRBJ2-1 - TRBV5-1 - CASSLAVRASYNEQFF TGCGCCAGCAGCTTGGCCGTCAGAGCCTCCTACAATGAGCAGTTCTTC
TRBJ2-6 - TRBV5-1 - CASSLWAVTAHSGANVLTF TGCGCCAGCAGCTTGTGGGCAGTTACAGCTCATTCTGGGGCCAACGTCCTGACTTTC
TRBJ2-7 - TRBV5-8 TRBD1 CASSPLGTGSYEQYF TGTGCCAGCAGCCCCCTCGGGACAGGGTCTTACGAGCAGTACTTC
TRBJ1-1 few TRBV29-1 TRBD1 CSVVGTGNTEAFF TGCAGCGTTGTCGGGACAGGGAACACTGAAGCTTTCTTT
TRBJ2-7 - TRBV4-3 TRBD2 CASSQGTSGRASEQYF TGCGCCAGCAGCCAGGGGACTAGCGGGAGGGCCAGTGAGCAGTACTTC
TRBJ1-5 - TRBV28 - CASSSPAAGSNQPQHF TGTGCCAGCAGTTCCCCTGCCGCAGGGAGCAATCAGCCCCAGCATTTT
TRBJ1-2 - TRBV7-8 - CASSLVRNYGYTF TGTGCCAGCAGCTTAGTCAGGAACTATGGCTACACCTTC
TRBJ1-5 - TRBV28 - CASSLDRLNQPQHF TGTGCCAGCAGCCTGGACCGGCTGAATCAGCCCCAGCATTTT
TRBJ2-2 once TRBV6-1 TRBD2 CASSISGAGTGELFF TGTGCCAGCAGTATAAGCGGGGCGGGCACCGGGGAGCTGTTTTTT
TRBJ2-1 - TRBV27 - CASNKHPREDNEQFF TGTGCCAGCAACAAGCACCCAAGGGAGGACAATGAGCAGTTCTTC
TRBJ1-1 - TRBV10-3 - CAISDRVNTEAFF TGTGCCATCAGTGACAGGGTCAACACTGAAGCTTTCTTT
TRBJ2-6 - TRBV4-3 - CASSQDLSGANVLTF TGCGCCAGCAGCCAAGATCTCTCCGGGGCCAACGTCCTGACTTTC
TRBJ2-1 few TRBV7-9 - CASSSHREPHEQFF TGTGCCAGCAGCTCCCATCGGGAGCCCCATGAGCAGTTCTTC
TRBJ1-4 - TRBV7-9 TRBD1 CASSLQGAGNREKLFF TGTGCCAGCAGCTTACAGGGGGCAGGGAACCGTGAAAAACTGTTTTTT
TRBJ2-7 - TRBV4-3 - CASSQDLAGDEQYF TGCGCCAGCAGCCAAGATTTGGCAGGAGACGAGCAGTACTTC
TRBJ2-2 - TRBV19 TRBD2 CATSKAREGHGELFF TGTGCCACCTCGAAAGCGCGGGAGGGACACGGGGAGCTGTTTTTT
TRBJ2-7 - TRBV14 - CATTPWGDEQYF TGTGCCACCACTCCGTGGGGGGATGAGCAGTACTTC
TRBJ1-1 - TRBV19 TRBD1 CASSLLRGQGDTEAFF TGTGCCAGTAGCCTCCTGAGGGGACAGGGGGACACTGAAGCTTTCTTT
TRBJ1-2 few TRBV7-2 TRBD1 CASRTGRGYTF TGTGCCAGCAGGACAGGGCGTGGCTACACCTTC
TRBJ1-6 few TRBV21-1 - CASSLTRDGNSPLHF TGTGCCAGCAGCCTAACCCGTGACGGGAATTCACCCCTCCACTTT
TRBJ2-2 - TRBV5-6 TRBD2 CASTTPSGLAGGDGGELFF TGTGCCAGCACCACCCCTTCTGGACTAGCGGGAGGAGACGGCGGGGAGCTGTTTTTT
TRBJ2-5 - TRBV11-2 - CASSLAQETQYF TGTGCCAGCAGCTTAGCTCAAGAGACCCAGTACTTC
TRBJ2-7 - TRBV5-1 - CASSDQGGTGYF TGCGCCAGCAGCGACCAGGGAGGGACAGGGTACTTC
TRBJ2-5 - TRBV18 TRBD2 CASSPQLAGKETQYF TGTGCCAGCTCACCGCAACTAGCGGGCAAAGAGACCCAGTACTTC
TRBJ2-2 - TRBV2 TRBD1 CASRTGAGELFF TGTGCCAGCAGGACAGGGGCCGGGGAGCTGTTTTTT
TRBJ2-7 - TRBV7-6 TRBD2 CASSLEPSGTYEQYF TGTGCCAGCAGCTTAGAGCCTAGCGGGACCTACGAGCAGTACTTC
TRBJ2-3 - TRBV19 TRBD2 CASRSGLGGTDTQYF TGTGCCAGTAGATCGGGACTAGGCGGCACAGATACGCAGTATTTT
TRBJ1-5 few TRBV7-2 - CASSLDTDNSNQPQHF TGTGCCAGCAGCTTAGACACGGACAATAGCAATCAGCCCCAGCATTTT
TRBJ2-1 - TRBV11-2 - CASSLHRERDEQFF TGTGCCAGCAGCCTACACAGGGAACGCGATGAGCAGTTCTTC
TRBJ2-1 - TRBV9 - CASSSSGPWEQFF TGTGCCAGCAGCTCCTCAGGTCCATGGGAGCAGTTCTTC
TRBJ1-2 - TRBV5-8 - CASSFHSRGAYGYTF TGTGCCAGCAGTTTTCATAGCAGGGGAGCCTATGGCTACACCTTC
TRBJ1-1 - TRBV6-5 - CASRRSRNTEAFF TGTGCCAGCAGACGAAGCCGGAACACTGAAGCTTTCTTT
TRBJ1-5 - TRBV10-3 - CAISEGFDGQPQHF TGTGCCATCAGTGAGGGTTTTGATGGTCAGCCCCAGCATTTT
TRBJ2-7 - TRBV7-8 - CASSLNGGGALEQYF TGTGCCAGCAGCTTAAATGGCGGTGGAGCTCTCGAGCAGTACTTC
TRBJ1-1 - TRBV7-9 TRBD1 CASSRGQGLRDTEAFF TGTGCCAGCAGCAGAGGACAGGGGCTGAGAGACACTGAAGCTTTCTTT
TRBJ2-2 - TRBV4-2 TRBD1 CASSQRGQGALGGELFF TGTGCCAGCAGCCAACGGGGACAGGGGGCGCTTGGCGGGGAGCTGTTTTTT
TRBJ2-3 - TRBV5-1 - CASSDQGQLTDTQYF TGCGCCAGCAGCGACCAAGGACAGCTAACAGATACGCAGTATTTT
TRBJ1-1 - TRBV19 - CASSIGVRASTEAFF TGTGCCAGTAGTATCGGTGTCAGGGCTAGCACTGAAGCTTTCTTT
TRBJ2-2 few TRBV7-7 - CATALGTGELFF TGTGCTACCGCTTTGGGGACCGGGGAGCTGTTTTTT
TRBJ2-7 - TRBV14 TRBD1 CASSQRQGSSYEQYF TGTGCCAGCAGCCAACGACAGGGCAGCTCCTACGAGCAGTACTTC
TRBJ2-1 - TRBV29-1 - CSVRIAVSSYNEQFF TGCAGCGTCCGGATAGCGGTAAGCTCCTACAATGAGCAGTTCTTC
TRBJ1-4 - TRBV5-1 - CASSLIGQHLFF TGCGCCAGCAGCCTAATCGGACAGCACCTGTTTTTT